One and the same sample provided the 3 T cell receptor beta chains below, sequenced in a study of T cell responses to AZD1222 COVID-19 vaccine (dated by TCRdb to the early 2020s). In the paper's terms, the time point label means: baseline before first vaccination. Library generation was performed with the immunoSEQ multiplex PCR assay. Sourced from immuneACCESS, this table was stored by TCRdb with only in-frame sequences that have V and J called. A share of the clones is absent; for the studies checked, an unresolved V gene accounts for under half, and the remainder has no known explanation. Counted in this sample were around 130,000 clones; over 90% of them appeared once. Jointly, the top ten make up 6.6% of the sample. Specimen: peripheral blood, collected on day 0 of AZD1222 vaccination. The receptors derive from an adult in good health.

The V call is TRBV4-1, the J call TRBJ2-7, with 7 bases matching TRBD2. Per the germline V gene, CDR1 is MGHRA and CDR2 is YSYEKL. V shed 4 bases, J shed 0 bases, and the junction held 9 bases outside the gene matches. The CDR3 consists of 16 residues. The CDR3 sequence is CASSPQLAVGSYEQYF. CDR3 DNA: TGCGCCAGCAGCCCCCAGCTAGCGGTGGGCTCCTACGAGCAGTACTTC.

The V gene is TRBV29-1, the J gene TRBJ2-7; either TRBD1 or TRBD2 may supply D (5 bases each). V was trimmed by 7 bases and J by 4 bases, leaving 17 bases between them. CDR1 and CDR2 from the germline V gene are SQVTM and ANQGSEA. This CDR3 spans 13 amino acids. CDR3 sequence: CSASWGSAYEQYF. The CDR3 nucleotides are TGCAGCGCCTCGTGGGGGTCGGCTTACGAGCAGTACTTC.

The chain uses TRBV7-9 and TRBJ1-1; the D is unclear. This CDR3 comprises 15 residues. Trimming stripped 5 bases from V and 0 bases from J, with 13 bases between. Germline V gene data show CDR1 as SEHNR and CDR2 as FQNEAQ (reference sequence). CDR3 residues: CASSVTDEMNTEAFF. The CDR3 DNA follows: TGTGCCAGCAGCGTAACGGACGAAATGAACACTGAAGCTTTCTTT.